This T cell receptor beta chain was sequenced during a study of cytomegalovirus exposure and HLA in healthy donors. In the study overall: Of 300 to 500 genotyped donors, more than 75% grouped in the Caucasian-associated ancestry cluster.

It was with 60 Vbeta and 13 Jbeta primers that the PCR ran. The repertoire was sequenced with immunoSEQ multiplex PCR; TCRdb's copy has only in-frame clones and lacks some. The data contain under 120,000 clones, 50% to 70% of them seen just once; the ten biggest clones take up 3.5% to 4%. Concerning this clone: Its specificity is not known.

From germline, CDR1 is SGHRS and CDR2 YFSETQ. The CDR3 covers 14 residues. Trimming pared 2 bases from V and 1 base from J, leaving 6 bases between. General study findings and limits: A later analysis showed TCR association rates differing by HLA locus, peaking at DRB1 and lowest at HLA-C.

The chain links TRBV5-1 to TRBJ2-2, with TRBD2 as a possible D gene (5 bases). The sequencing sample was made of PBMCs. The source is a man younger than 45 in good health and CMV-seropositive. The CDR3 loop reads CASSLRGNTGELFF. In DNA form, the CDR3 reads TGCGCCAGCAGCTTACGGGGGAACACCGGGGAGCTGTTTTTT.